This T cell receptor (beta chain) was recorded in a study of blood T cell repertoires in COVID-19. About the research overall: There were acute and convalescent COVID-19 samples, and they came from the United States, Italy and Spain.

TCRdb's copy holds only in-frame clones and misses some; the assay was immunoSEQ multiplex PCR. The sample lists about 140,000 clones, 88% occurring once. The germline V and J ends were trimmed by 7 bases and 1 base, with 3 bases remaining between them. The CDR3 length is 11 residues. J is TRBJ2-3 and V is TRBV23-1; D remains unclear. TRBV23-1 is reported as an ORF; its role is uncertain. The receptor was derived from a woman in her forties or fifties with acute or convalescent COVID-19. The sequencing input was peripheral blood. CDR3 residues: CASTGTDTQYF. The CDR3, as DNA: TGCGCCAGCACGGGCACAGATACGCAGTATTTT.